This T cell receptor beta chain was found in a study of blood T cell repertoires in COVID-19. Overall study: Specimens from acute and convalescent COVID-19 originated in the United States, Italy and Spain. Nucleic acid was either cDNA or gDNA, and it came from T cells, B-cell-depleted T cells, or PBMCs.

In the study's own analysis: Reference gene primer amplification in the assay estimated nucleated cell counts. Method: immunoSEQ multiplex PCR; TCRdb's copy keeps in-frame clones and lacks some. V and J calls and clone size follow that table, whereas D and trimming were derived from the DNA. The sample has about 120,000 clones; 80% to 90% are singletons. The clonotype comes from a man between 65 and 85 years old with active or convalescent COVID-19. The sequencing input was peripheral blood.

CDR3 DNA: TGTGCCAGCAGTTACTCGATGTTCACTAGCGGGATCTATGAGCAGTTCTTC. Its translation: CASSYSMFTSGIYEQFF. V usage is TRBV6-2 or TRBV6-3 and J usage is TRBJ2-1; 10 bases are a match to TRBD2. CDR1 and CDR2 (germline): MNHEY, SVGEGT. The CDR3 is 17 residues long. V lost 0 bases to trimming and J lost 8 bases; unmatched junction nucleotides: 10.